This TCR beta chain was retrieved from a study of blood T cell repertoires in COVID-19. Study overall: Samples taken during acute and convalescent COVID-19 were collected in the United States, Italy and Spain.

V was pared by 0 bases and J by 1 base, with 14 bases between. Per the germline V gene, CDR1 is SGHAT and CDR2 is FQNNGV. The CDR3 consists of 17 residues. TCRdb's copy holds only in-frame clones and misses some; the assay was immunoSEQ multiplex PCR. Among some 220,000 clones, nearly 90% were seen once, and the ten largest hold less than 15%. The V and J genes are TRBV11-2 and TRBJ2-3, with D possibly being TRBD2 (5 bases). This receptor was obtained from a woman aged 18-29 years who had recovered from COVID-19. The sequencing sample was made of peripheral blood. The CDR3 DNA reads TGTGCCAGCAGCTTAGAGTTGCGGGTGTGGGGCACAGATACGCAGTATTTT. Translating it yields CASSLELRVWGTDTQYF.